The 16 T cell receptor beta chains below come from one sample, sequenced in a study of shared clonotypes between healthy human individuals. CD45RO-negative cells were positively selected for CCR7, leaving out terminally differentiated effector memory CD45RA+ cells. Sequenced by immunoSEQ multiplex PCR; TCRdb stores in-frame clones only, minus some. The sample gives roughly 570,000 clones, 95% to 98% of which show up once; around 0.3% is in the top ten. Sequencing input: naive CD8+ T cells sorted from blood. These receptors all stem from a man aged 30 to 39 in good health.

Concerning this clone itself: This same CDR3 is encoded by further DNA sequences in the sample. The J gene is TRBJ2-1, the V gene TRBV9; no firm D call. Germline V gives CDR1 SGDLS, CDR2 YYNGEE. The CDR3 extends over 14 amino acids. Trimming took off 0 bases at V and 0 bases at J, with 4 bases between the two ends. The DNA of the CDR3 is TGTGCCAGCAGCGTAGATAGCTCCTACAATGAGCAGTTCTTC. It translates to CASSVDSSYNEQFF.

The V call is TRBV5-1, the J call TRBJ2-1, with 8 bases that match TRBD2. Germline values: CDR1 SGHRS, CDR2 YFSETQ. The V and J ends lost 2 bases and 0 bases, in that order; junction bases with no gene match: 7. The CDR3 covers 17 residues. This chain's CDR3 is CASSLGSGSSSYNEQFF. In nucleotides, the CDR3 is TGCGCCAGCAGCTTAGGGAGCGGGAGTAGCTCCTACAATGAGCAGTTCTTC.

The chain has TRBV27 and TRBJ2-7, with D possibly matching TRBD2 (5 bases). The CDR3 contains 13 residues. Trimming took off 5 bases at V and 2 bases at J, with 10 bases between the two ends. Germline V gene lookup returns CDR1 MNHEY and CDR2 SMNVEV (reference sequence). The CDR3: CASSKETTYEQYF. The CDR3, as DNA: TGTGCCAGCAGTAAGGAGACTACCTACGAGCAGTACTTC.

This rearrangement joins TRBV15 to TRBJ1-1, with D hard to call. Trimming took 1 base from V and 2 from J, leaving 14 bases between them. The CDR3 is 16 amino acids. Germline V lookup: CDR1 LNHNV, CDR2 YYDKDF (reference sequence). CDR3 coding DNA: TGTGCCACCAGCAGAGTCCCCGACTCAGCCAACACTGAAGCTTTCTTT. It specifies CATSRVPDSANTEAFF.

The chain carries TRBV27 and TRBJ2-1; the D gene is possibly TRBD1 (6 bases). The germline gives CDR1 MNHEY, CDR2 SMNVEV (reference sequence). V was pared by 8 bases and J by 4 bases, with 9 bases between. The length of the CDR3 is 12 residues. The CDR3 DNA sequence: TGTGCCAGCGGGGACACATACAATGAGCAGTTCTTC. It codes for CASGDTYNEQFF.

This clone was picked up one time. V is TRBV6-5 and J is TRBJ2-3, with 8 bases matching TRBD2. The V segment lost 2 bases and the J segment 6 bases; nucleotides outside the gene matches: 7. The CDR3 has 15 residues. Germline V lookup: CDR1 MNHEY, CDR2 SVGAGI. CDR3 sequence reads: CASSYLATGGDTQYF. The DNA for the CDR3 is TGTGCCAGCAGTTACCTAGCCACGGGGGGGGATACGCAGTATTTT.

The CDR3 region is CASSSEVWDTEAFF. CDR3 in DNA: TGTGCCAGCAGCTCCGAGGTTTGGGACACTGAAGCTTTCTTT. This chain uses TRBV7-8 with TRBJ1-1; D is unresolved. Between the trimmed V and J ends, which lost 4 bases and 3 bases, there was a span of 12 bases. CDR1 is SGHVS and CDR2 is FQNEAQ in the germline V gene. The CDR3 runs to 14 residues. Based on the CDR3 plus reference TRBV7-8 and TRBJ1-1, the full variable domain is GAGVSQSPRYKVAKRGQDVALRCDPISGHVSLFWYQQALGQGPEFLTYFQNEAQLDKSGLPSDRFFAERPEGSVSTLKIQRTQQEDSAVYLCASSSEVWDTEAFFGQGTRLTVV.

This chain links TRBV6-4 with TRBJ2-1; the D gene is possibly TRBD1 (6 bases). V was pared by 2 bases and J by 4 bases, with 12 bases between. Germline V gene data show CDR1 as MRHNA and CDR2 as SNTAGT. The CDR3 spans 15 residues. DNA of the CDR3: TGTGCCAGCAGTGACACAGGGCTCGGGTACAATGAGCAGTTCTTC. It is translated as CASSDTGLGYNEQFF.

The chain links TRBV6-1 to TRBJ2-1, with TRBD1 matching over 7 bases. Germline-derived CDR1 and CDR2 are MNHNS and SASEGT. The CDR3 covers 13 residues. V lost 5 bases and J lost 4; bases outside the gene matches: 2. CDR3 sequence: CASSWDRYNEQFF. DNA for the CDR3: TGTGCCAGCAGTTGGGACAGATACAATGAGCAGTTCTTC.

V usage is TRBV2 and J usage is TRBJ2-3; 8 bases are a match to TRBD2. Germline V gene sequence: CDR1 SNHLY, CDR2 FYNNEI. The length of the CDR3 is 14 residues. Trimming at V came to 5 bases and at J to 9 bases, leaving 10 bases not matched to a gene. CDR3 sequence: CASSRTSGAETQYF. In DNA, the CDR3 is TGTGCCAGCAGTCGCACTAGCGGAGCTGAAACGCAGTATTTT. The full variable domain, completed using reference TRBV2 and TRBJ2-3, is EPEVTQTPSHQVTQMGQEVILRCVPISNHLYFYWYRQILGQKVEFLVSFYNNEISEKSEIFDDQFSVERPDGSNFTLKIRSTKLEDSAMYFCASSRTSGAETQYFGPGTRLTVL.

The chain links TRBV7-9 to TRBJ2-1; D may be TRBD1 or TRBD2 (5 bases each). Germline values: CDR1 SEHNR, CDR2 FQNEAQ (reference sequence). V lost 7 bases and J 8 bases, leaving 27 bases between the germline ends. The CDR3 totals 17 residues. This chain's CDR3 is CASTRSIGAGSADEQFF. The CDR3 nucleotides are TGTGCCAGCACCCGGAGTATCGGGGCAGGGTCCGCTGATGAGCAGTTCTTC.

The gene calls are TRBV11-2 and TRBJ2-7; the match to TRBD2 covers 8 bases. Germline V CDR1 and CDR2: SGHAT, FQNNGV. The junction had 13 bases not matched to a gene; V was cut back by 6 bases and J by 3 bases. CDR3 length: 16 amino acids. The CDR3 here is CASSYPSGGPSYEQYF. CDR3 coding DNA: TGTGCCAGCAGTTACCCTTCGGGGGGGCCGAGCTACGAGCAGTACTTC.

J is TRBJ1-2 and V is TRBV27; D is unresolved. The CDR3 covers 13 residues. Deletions cut 3 bases from V and 7 bases from J, with 12 bases between. Germline CDR1 and CDR2: MNHEY and SMNVEV (reference sequence). CDR3 sequence reads: CASSLFRDSGYTF. CDR3 coding DNA: TGTGCCAGCAGTTTGTTCCGGGATTCTGGCTACACCTTC.

This chain links TRBV27 with TRBJ2-1, with 14 bases identical to TRBD2. V dropped 6 bases and J dropped 8; count of bases not matched to a gene: 9. CDR1 is MNHEY, CDR2 SMNVEV, per germline (reference sequence). CDR3 length: 16 residues. This CDR3 reads CASSSLGLAGVYEQFF. The CDR3, as DNA: TGTGCCAGCAGCTCTTTGGGACTAGCGGGAGTCTATGAGCAGTTCTTC.

The chain links TRBV5-1 to TRBJ2-7; 8 bases match TRBD1. With V trimmed by 6 bases and J by 5 bases, 7 bases remained unmatched. Per the germline V gene, CDR1 is SGHRS and CDR2 is YFSETQ. CDR3 length: 13 residues. This chain's CDR3 is CASKRQGANEQYF. DNA of the CDR3: TGCGCCAGCAAAAGGCAGGGGGCCAACGAGCAGTACTTC.

The gene calls are TRBV5-1 and TRBJ2-7; D not certain. The germline V and J ends were trimmed by 3 bases and 2 bases, with 9 bases remaining between them. There are 13 residues in the CDR3. Germline V lookup: CDR1 SGHRS, CDR2 YFSETQ. CDR3 sequence: CASSSLEAYEQYF. The DNA of the CDR3 is TGCGCCAGCAGCTCCCTTGAGGCCTACGAGCAGTACTTC.